This T cell receptor beta chain was recorded in a study of CD8 T cells in ankylosing spondylitis. The table lists this clonotype with many counts. TCRdb reprocessed the 5' RACE reads via MiXCR and lists one record per CDR3 protein. The table lists around 150,000 distinct CDR3 sequences, about a third of them singletons. CDR1 and CDR2 (germline): SNHLY, FYNNEI. The CDR3 has 16 residues. The ends lost 10 bases at V and 2 bases at J; junction bases unmatched: 8. Sequencing used synovial fluid, either unsorted or a sorted T cell fraction (not recorded which). The chain employs TRBV2 and TRBJ2-4, with 13 bases lining up with TRBD2. The source of this sequence is a male donor with ankylosing spondylitis. CDR3 nucleotides: TGTGCCACCGGGACTAGCGGGACTGGGCCCAAAAACATTCAGTACTTC. Translation: CATGTSGTGPKNIQYF.